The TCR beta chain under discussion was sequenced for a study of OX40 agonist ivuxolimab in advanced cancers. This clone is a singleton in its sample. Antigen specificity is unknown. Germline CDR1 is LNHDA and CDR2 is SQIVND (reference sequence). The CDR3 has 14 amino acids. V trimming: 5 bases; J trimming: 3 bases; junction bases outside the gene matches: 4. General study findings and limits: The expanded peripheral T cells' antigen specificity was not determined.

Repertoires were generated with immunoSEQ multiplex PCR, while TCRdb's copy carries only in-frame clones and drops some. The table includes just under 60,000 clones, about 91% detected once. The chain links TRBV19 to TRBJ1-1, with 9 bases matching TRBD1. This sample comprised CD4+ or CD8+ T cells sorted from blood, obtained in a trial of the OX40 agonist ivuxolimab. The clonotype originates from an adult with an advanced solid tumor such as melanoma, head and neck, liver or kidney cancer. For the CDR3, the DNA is TGTGCCAGTAGTCAGGGACAGGGCCACACTGAAGCTTTCTTT. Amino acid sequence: CASSQGQGHTEAFF.